This note documents a single T cell receptor beta chain sequence. This record belongs to a study of tumor-infiltrating lymphocytes in oesophageal squamous cell carcinoma. MiXCR was run by TCRdb on the PCR reads, yielding one entry per CDR3 protein. The data show about 20,000 distinct CDR3 sequences, roughly 42% seen once. Trimming removed 3 bases from V and 1 base from J; junction bases left unmatched: 11. The CDR3 has 18 amino acids. Germline V gene lookup returns CDR1 MGHRA and CDR2 YSYEKL. Sample: esophageal tumor tissue. The receptor comes from a male donor with esophageal squamous cell carcinoma. The rearrangement links TRBV4-1 to TRBJ2-2; the match to TRBD2 covers 7 bases. This CDR3 is CASSQGRVSSLNTGELFF. The CDR3 region has the DNA TGCGCCAGCAGCCAGGGGAGGGTTTCCTCTTTGAACACCGGGGAGCTGTTTTTT.